The 7 T cell receptor beta chains reported below all come from one sample, sequenced in a study of OX40 agonist ivuxolimab in advanced cancers. Some clones are missing from TCRdb's copy, which holds only in-frame ones; the method was immunoSEQ multiplex PCR. The profile shows around 46,000 clones, around 77% of them singletons. The sequencing here drew on CD4+ or CD8+ T cells sorted from blood, taken in a trial of the OX40 agonist ivuxolimab. These receptors came from an adult with an advanced solid tumor such as melanoma, head and neck, liver or kidney cancer.

This chain uses TRBV6-5 with TRBJ2-1, with TRBD2 matching over 12 bases. CDR1 is MNHEY and CDR2 is SVGAGI in the germline V gene. V lost 4 bases, J lost 5 bases, and 3 bases stayed unmatched. The CDR3 spans 15 residues. The CDR3 sequence: CASSLLAGGNNEQFF. The DNA of the CDR3 is TGTGCCAGCAGTTTACTAGCGGGAGGTAACAATGAGCAGTTCTTC.

The chain joins TRBV28 to TRBJ1-4, with 9 bases fitting TRBD1. CDR3 size: 15 residues. V gave up 6 bases and J gave up 10 bases; unmatched junction bases: 12. Germline CDR1 MDHEN, CDR2 SYDVKM. The CDR3, as DNA: TGTGCCAGCAGCCGAACAGGGGGCGGTTCGCTAAAACTGTTTTTT. Translating it yields CASSRTGGGSLKLFF.

The V gene is TRBV6-5, the J gene TRBJ2-1; D unclear. From germline, CDR1 is MNHEY and CDR2 SVGAGI. Trimming removed 0 bases at V and 1 base at J, with 10 bases between. This CDR3 contains 16 residues. CDR3 sequence (DNA): TGTGCCAGCAGTTACTCTTCGGCGGTTTCCTACAATGAGCAGTTCTTC. Protein sequence: CASSYSSAVSYNEQFF.

The V call is TRBV9, the J call TRBJ2-1; 10 nucleotides match TRBD2. Unmatched junction bases numbered 7, after V lost 4 bases and J lost 0 bases. CDR1 and CDR2 from the germline V gene are SGDLS and YYNGEE. This CDR3 contains 17 residues. The CDR3 region is CASSLGLALSSYNEQFF. DNA for the CDR3: TGTGCCAGCAGCCTGGGACTAGCGCTTAGCTCCTACAATGAGCAGTTCTTC.

There are a few counts of this clone. The chain combines TRBV18 with TRBJ1-5; D is undetermined. CDR1 is KGHSH, CDR2 LQKENI, per germline. The CDR3 extends over 14 amino acids. The V and J ends lost 2 bases and 3 bases respectively, with 8 bases between them. The CDR3 DNA reads as TGTGCCAGCTCACCATGGTCAGACAATCAGCCCCAGCATTTT. Amino acids: CASSPWSDNQPQHF.

This clone was counted between two and nine times. The J gene is TRBJ1-2, the V gene TRBV27; D is unresolved. V lost 8 bases to trimming and J lost 8 bases, with 9 bases between them. This CDR3 contains 10 residues. CDR1 is MNHEY, CDR2 SMNVEV, per germline (reference sequence). CDR3 DNA sequence: TGTGCCAGCCCAACTAGGGGCTACACCTTC. This gives the protein CASPTRGYTF.

The chain has TRBV9 and TRBJ1-1; D is undetermined. The germline V and J ends were trimmed by 0 bases and 1 base, with 7 bases remaining between them. This CDR3 is 14 amino acids long. Germline CDR1 reads SGDLS; CDR2 reads YYNGEE. The CDR3 sequence is CASSVGLWNTEAFF. The CDR3 DNA sequence: TGTGCCAGCAGCGTAGGTCTGTGGAACACTGAAGCTTTCTTT.